This T cell receptor (beta chain) stems from a study of T-cell reconstitution after alpha-beta-depleted transplantation in children (dated by TCRdb to about 2016). Concerning the study at large: Using TCR repertoire profiling, the study quantitatively followed how T-cell immune reconstitution unfolded in children after TCRalphabeta/CD19-depleted allogeneic hematopoietic cell transplantation.

Library method: PCR. The sequencer was an Illumina HiSeq 2500. TCR library preparation used molecular barcoding, with unique molecular identifiers applied to normalize quantification of the TCRbeta repertoire. TCRdb reprocessing: public reads trimmed at Q25 with fastp, clones called with MiXCR, in-frame beta chains kept. Merged by CDR3 protein, the rows form single entries marked with the most common genes and DNA. Here the sample has around 380,000 distinct CDR3 sequences; approximately 10% occur a single time. The ten biggest clones cover 4.5% to 7% of the sample. This clonotype was seen repeatedly, ten times or more. Its recognized antigen is unknown. Nothing much larger sits one base from this clone, and base qualities are not available. The CDR3 goes from the cysteine to the phenylalanine over 14 residues. Of the read, only the CDR3 DNA is kept; its 42 bases are in frame from base 1. After removal of 5 bases from V and 3 bases from J, the junction retains 5 bases not matched to a gene. The germline V gene (reference sequence) gives CDR1 as LGHDT and CDR2 as YNNKEL.

This specimen consisted of PBMCs from the stem cell graft donor, obtained from the stem cell graft. The chain uses TRBV3-1 and TRBJ2-3; the junction holds 7 bases that match TRBD2. This clonotype originated in a human donor who donated a stem cell graft to a child with acute myeloid leukemia. The CDR3 region reads CASSSRELTDTQYF. Here is the DNA: TGTGCCAGCAGCTCGCGGGAGTTAACAGATACGCAGTATTTT.